The 15 T cell receptor beta chains given below trace back to one sample, sequenced in a study of T cell changes during pregnancy in multiple sclerosis. The method was immunoSEQ multiplex PCR; TCRdb's version includes in-frame clones alone and lacks a portion of them. Of fewer than 85,000 clones listed, around 90% were seen once; the top ten hold less than 2%. The input for sequencing was peripheral blood, taken in the second trimester of pregnancy. The receptors come from a female donor with multiple sclerosis, enrolled in a pregnancy study.

The chain uses TRBV7-2 and TRBJ2-7; 10 nucleotides line up with TRBD2. The J segment lost 2 bases and the V segment lost 4 bases, leaving 11 bases of the junction unmatched. The CDR3 is 17 residues long. Germline values: CDR1 SGHTA, CDR2 FQGNSA. CDR3 DNA: TGTGCCAGCAGCTACCGGAACCCTAGCGGGGGCGCCTACGAGCAGTACTTC. Its translation: CASSYRNPSGGAYEQYF.

The chain links TRBV18 to TRBJ1-2; 7 bases align to TRBD1. This CDR3 region has 14 residues. Germline CDR1 KGHSH, CDR2 LQKENI. V trimming: 3 bases; J trimming: 7 bases; junction bases outside the gene matches: 8. CDR3 sequence reads: CASSPPDREFGYTF. In nucleotides, the CDR3 is TGTGCCAGCTCACCCCCAGACAGGGAGTTTGGCTACACCTTC.

This chain links TRBV18 with TRBJ1-4, with D possibly being TRBD1 (6 bases). The CDR3 is made up of 15 amino acids. CDR1 KGHSH and CDR2 LQKENI come from the germline V gene. Trimming took 2 bases from V and 3 from J, leaving 10 bases between them. CDR3 DNA: TGTGCCAGCTCACCAAGTCGGACAGCTAATGAAAAACTGTTTTTT. Its translation: CASSPSRTANEKLFF.

This clone was detected once. The J gene is TRBJ1-2, the V gene TRBV7-9; 10 nucleotides line up with TRBD1. Germline trimming cut 4 bases from V and 7 bases from J; bases unmatched to any gene: 9. The CDR3 runs 15 residues. The V gene's germline CDR1 is SEHNR and CDR2 FQNEAQ (reference sequence). The DNA of the CDR3 is TGTGCCAGCAGCTCCGGTGGACAGGGGGAGTCTGGCTACACCTTC. Translating gives CASSSGGQGESGYTF.

The chain carries TRBV5-1 and TRBJ2-5; unclear D gene. This CDR3 is 15 amino acids long. Germline V gene data show CDR1 as SGHRS and CDR2 as YFSETQ. Trimming removed 0 bases from V and 3 bases from J, with 12 bases in between. In DNA form, the CDR3 reads TGCGCCAGCAGCTTGGTGACGGGTCCTAAAGAGACCCAGTACTTC. The encoded protein is CASSLVTGPKETQYF.

The CDR3 DNA sequence: TGTGCTAGTGGTTTAGCTAGCGGGAACACCGGGGAGCTGTTTTTT. This codes for CASGLASGNTGELFF. This chain uses TRBV12-5 with TRBJ2-2; 7 bases fit TRBD2. Germline CDR1 LGHNT, CDR2 FRNRAP. V lost 3 bases to trimming and J lost 1 base; unmatched junction nucleotides: 2. The CDR3 is made up of 15 amino acids.

This clone was seen a single time. This sequence joins TRBV11-3 and TRBJ1-1, with D hard to call. V lost 4 bases to trimming and J lost 2 bases, with 11 bases between them. This CDR3 is 14 amino acids long. Germline CDR1 reads SGHNT; CDR2 reads YENEEA. CDR3 amino acids: CASSSNGGNTEAFF. The CDR3 region has the DNA TGTGCCAGCAGCTCTAATGGCGGTAACACTGAAGCTTTCTTT.

The rearrangement links TRBV5-4 to TRBJ2-3, with a weak D call TRBD2 (6 bases). Trimming removed 0 bases from V and 2 bases from J, with 13 bases in between. In germline, CDR1 is SGHNT, CDR2 YYREEE (reference sequence). The CDR3 runs 16 residues. The CDR3 DNA is TGTGCCAGCAGCTTGGCAAGTAGCGGATACACAGATACGCAGTATTTT. The encoded protein is CASSLASSGYTDTQYF. Variable domain in full (rest from reference TRBV5-4 and TRBJ2-3): ETGVTQSPTHLIKTRGQQVTLRCSSQSGHNTVSWYQQALGQGPQFIFQYYREEENGRGNFPPRFSGLQFPNYSSELNVNALELDDSALYLCASSLASSGYTDTQYFGPGTRLTVL.

The gene calls are TRBV28 and TRBJ1-4; 12 bases are a match to TRBD1. CDR3 size: 15 residues. J gave up 8 bases and V 11 bases, and 12 bases lay outside the gene matches. CDR1 is MDHEN and CDR2 is SYDVKM in the germline V gene. The CDR3 DNA reads as TGTGCCGGCGGGACAGGGGGCGCAGAAGGGGAAAAACTGTTTTTT. It encodes CAGGTGGAEGEKLFF. Together with reference TRBV28 and TRBJ1-4, the CDR3 gives the full variable domain: DVKVTQSSRYLVKRTGEKVFLECVQDMDHENMFWYRQDPGLGLRLIYFSYDVKMKEKGDIPEGYSVSREKKERFSLILESASTNQTSMYLCAGGTGGAEGEKLFFGSGTQLSVL.

The J gene is TRBJ1-5, the V gene TRBV6-5; D possibly corresponds to TRBD1 (5 bases). Germline values: CDR1 MNHEY, CDR2 SVGAGI. The CDR3 contains 13 residues. The V end lost 7 bases, the J end lost 8 bases, and 15 bases lay between the germline ends. CDR3 DNA sequence: TGTGCCAGCACCAGTTACGGGGGGGAGCCCCAGCATTTT. This gives the protein CASTSYGGEPQHF.

The chain employs TRBV11-2 and TRBJ2-2, with D possibly TRBD2 on 6 matching bases. The CDR3 runs 16 residues. The germline CDR1 and CDR2 sequences are SGHAT and FQNNGV. V lost 8 bases and J 1 base, leaving 17 bases between the germline ends. CDR3 DNA: TGTGCCAGCCACAAGGCGGGACTCATGAACACCGGGGAGCTGTTTTTT. The encoded protein is CASHKAGLMNTGELFF. Looking up the rest from reference TRBV11-2 and TRBJ2-2 gives the full variable domain: EAGVAQSPRYKIIEKRQSVAFWCNPISGHATLYWYQQILGQGPKLLIQFQNNGVVDDSQLPKDRFSAERLKGVDSTLKIQPAKLEDSAVYLCASHKAGLMNTGELFFGEGSRLTVL.

The rearrangement joins TRBV5-1 to TRBJ1-4, with 8 bases matching TRBD1. V gave up 6 bases and J gave up 4 bases; unmatched junction bases: 5. Germline CDR1 SGHRS, CDR2 YFSETQ. The CDR3 covers 14 residues. In DNA, the CDR3 is TGCGCCAGCAAGACAGGGGCCAATAATGAAAAACTGTTTTTT. It translates to CASKTGANNEKLFF.

This chain connects TRBV7-3 to TRBJ2-3; no reliable D call. The V gene's germline CDR1 is SGHTA and CDR2 FQGTGA. V lost 6 bases and J 2 bases, leaving 6 bases between the germline ends. The CDR3 has 12 residues. In DNA, the CDR3 is TGTGCCAGCAGTTTATACACAGATACGCAGTATTTT. This translates into CASSLYTDTQYF.

The chain has TRBV13 and TRBJ1-6; the match to TRBD1 covers 12 bases. CDR3 length: 16 amino acids. In germline, CDR1 is PRHDT, CDR2 FYEKMQ (reference sequence). Trimming removed 5 bases from V and 11 bases from J; junction bases left unmatched: 10. CDR3 region: CASSTWDRGPAAPLHF. In DNA form, the CDR3 reads TGTGCCAGCAGCACTTGGGACAGGGGGCCGGCGGCACCCCTCCACTTT.

V usage is TRBV6-1 and J usage is TRBJ1-2; D is uncertain. Trimming took 4 bases from V and 0 from J, leaving 21 bases between them. CDR1 MNHNS and CDR2 SASEGT come from the germline V gene. CDR3 size: 18 residues. CDR3 DNA: TGTGCCAGCAGTGTCGGCGAGGGATTGGGTCTTTCTAACTATGGCTACACCTTC. Translating it yields CASSVGEGLGLSNYGYTF.